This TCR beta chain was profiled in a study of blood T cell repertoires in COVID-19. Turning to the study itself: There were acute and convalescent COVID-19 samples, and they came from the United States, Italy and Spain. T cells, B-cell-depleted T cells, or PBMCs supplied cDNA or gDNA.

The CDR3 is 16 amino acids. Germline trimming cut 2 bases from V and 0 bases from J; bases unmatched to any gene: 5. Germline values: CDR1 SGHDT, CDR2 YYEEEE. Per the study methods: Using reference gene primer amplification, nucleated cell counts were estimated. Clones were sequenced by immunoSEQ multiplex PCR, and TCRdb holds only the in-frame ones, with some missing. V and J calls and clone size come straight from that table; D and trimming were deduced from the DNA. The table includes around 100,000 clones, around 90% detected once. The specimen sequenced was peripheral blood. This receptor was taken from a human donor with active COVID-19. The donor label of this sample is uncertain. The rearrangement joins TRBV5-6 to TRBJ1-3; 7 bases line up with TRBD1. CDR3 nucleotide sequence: TGTGCCAGCAGCTTTGGGACAGCACTCTCTGGAAACACCATATATTTT. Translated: CASSFGTALSGNTIYF.